These 29 T cell receptor beta chains originate from one sample sequenced in a study of control samples from healthy donors and cancer patients. Profiling relied on immunoSEQ multiplex PCR, and the TCRdb table lists in-frame clones only, not all of them. The sample yields about 120,000 clones, approximately 88% seen once. Sequenced sample: blood. These receptors all come from a man aged 40-49 years in good health.

This chain joins TRBV3-1 (or the pseudogene TRBV3-2) and TRBJ1-5; D uncertain. This CDR3 contains 14 residues. The V gene lost 7 bases and the J gene lost 0 bases, with 10 bases spanning the gap. Germline lookup yields CDR1 LGHDT and CDR2 YNNKEL (reference sequence). CDR3 sequence: CASTLLDSNQPQHF. CDR3 sequence (DNA): TGTGCCAGCACGCTATTGGATAGCAATCAGCCCCAGCATTTT.

This chain links TRBV27 with TRBJ2-1, with unresolved D. V shed 6 bases and J shed 7 bases, with 13 bases lying between them. This CDR3 contains 13 residues. Germline V gene sequence: CDR1 MNHEY, CDR2 SMNVEV (reference sequence). This CDR3 reads CASRYDTLNEQFF. CDR3 nucleotide sequence: TGTGCCAGCAGATATGACACCCTTAATGAGCAGTTCTTC.

The gene calls are TRBV5-6 and TRBJ2-6; the D is unclear. Trimming removed 4 bases at V and 1 base at J, with 9 bases between. CDR1 and CDR2 from the germline V gene are SGHDT and YYEEEE. The CDR3 runs to 15 residues. The DNA of the CDR3 is TGTGCCAGCAGCCCTGTGGGGTCTGGGGCCAACGTCCTGACTTTC. Translating gives CASSPVGSGANVLTF.

The rearrangement uses TRBV3-1 (or the pseudogene TRBV3-2) and TRBJ2-5, with 11 bases fitting TRBD1. Germline CDR1 reads LGHDT; CDR2 reads YNNKEL (reference sequence). The CDR3 spans 16 residues. V trimming: 5 bases; J trimming: 4 bases; junction bases outside the gene matches: 9. The CDR3 spells CASSSRDRGFGETQYF. Written as DNA, the CDR3 is TGTGCCAGCAGCTCCCGGGACAGGGGGTTCGGAGAGACCCAGTACTTC.

The gene calls are TRBV29-1 and TRBJ2-1; D gene unclear. V was cut by 0 bases and J by 5 bases, with 14 bases left in between. The CDR3 spans 15 residues. Germline CDR1 is SQVTM and CDR2 is ANQGSEA. The CDR3 DNA sequence: TGCAGCGTTGAAGATTTTAGGGAAAAAAACAATGAGCAGTTCTTC. Encoded protein: CSVEDFREKNNEQFF.

The V call is TRBV12-3 or TRBV12-4, the J call TRBJ1-2; no clear D gene. CDR3 length: 11 residues. V was trimmed by 2 bases and J by 7 bases, leaving 5 bases between them. This CDR3 reads CASSLFSGYTF. In DNA, the CDR3 is TGTGCCAGCAGTTTATTTAGTGGCTACACCTTC.

The genes are TRBV30 and TRBJ1-6, with D hard to call. Trimming stripped 2 bases from V and 8 bases from J, with 13 bases between. The length of the CDR3 is 14 residues. Germline CDR1 is GTSNPN and CDR2 is SVGIG (reference sequence). CDR3 region: CAWSPGIRDSPLHF. CDR3 in DNA: TGTGCCTGGAGTCCGGGGATAAGGGATTCACCCCTCCACTTT.

The chain carries TRBV12-3 or TRBV12-4 and TRBJ1-2, with a weak D call TRBD1 (6 bases). With 3 bases removed from V and 8 bases from J, the gap between germline ends came to 13 bases. The CDR3 is made up of 13 amino acids. The CDR3 DNA follows: TGTGCCAGCAGTTTTGGGGGGGCGGGAGGCTACACCTTC. Its protein is CASSFGGAGGYTF.

The rearrangement joins TRBV15 to TRBJ1-1; possibly TRBD1 for D (5 bases). The germline V gene encodes CDR1 LNHNV and CDR2 YYDKDF (reference sequence). V lost 1 base and J lost 1, with 7 bases in between. This CDR3 contains 14 residues. The CDR3 DNA sequence: TGTGCCACCAGCAGAGCGGGGGGGAACACTGAAGCTTTCTTT. It translates to CATSRAGGNTEAFF.

The V gene is TRBV11-3, the J gene TRBJ1-1, with 9 bases that match TRBD1. CDR1 is SGHNT and CDR2 is YENEEA in the germline V gene. The CDR3 is 15 residues long. J lost 3 bases, V lost 4 bases, and 6 bases had no gene match. CDR3 protein: CASSSLDRGYTEAFF. In DNA form, the CDR3 reads TGTGCCAGCAGCTCTCTGGACAGGGGATACACTGAAGCTTTCTTT.

This chain links TRBV6-5 with TRBJ2-7, with 7 positions matching TRBD1. In germline, CDR1 is MNHEY, CDR2 SVGAGI. J gave up 0 bases and V 6 bases, and 8 bases lay outside the gene matches. This CDR3 is built from 15 residues. Written as DNA, the CDR3 is TGTGCCAGCAGGACAGGGTATGGGGGCTCCTACGAGCAGTACTTC. Its protein is CASRTGYGGSYEQYF.

V gene TRBV24-1 combines with J gene TRBJ2-5, with D perhaps being TRBD1 or TRBD2 (5 bases each). Germline assignment: CDR1 KGHDR and CDR2 SFDVKD. The germline V and J ends were trimmed by 5 bases and 5 bases, with 23 bases remaining between them. The CDR3 is 17 residues long. CDR3 bases: TGTGCCACCAGTGGGGCCCCCGGGACCCCTGGAGCGGAGACCCAGTACTTC. It translates to CATSGAPGTPGAETQYF.

This clone was counted only a few times. The V call is TRBV7-2, the J call TRBJ1-1; D not certain. Germline V lookup: CDR1 SGHTA, CDR2 FQGNSA. V was clipped by 1 base and J by 5 bases, with 11 bases between them. This CDR3 spans 14 amino acids. In DNA, the CDR3 is TGTGCCAGCAGCTTAGGTTGGGAAAGGACTGAAGCTTTCTTT. This sequence encodes CASSLGWERTEAFF.

V gene TRBV10-3 combines with J gene TRBJ1-2, with TRBD1 matching over 8 bases. The CDR3 contains 13 residues. V was clipped by 6 bases and J by 7 bases; unmatched bases: 7. Germline-derived CDR1 and CDR2 are ENHRY and SYGVKD. In nucleotides, the CDR3 is TGTGCCATCAGAGATAGGACAGGGTTTGGCTACACCTTC. Amino acids: CAIRDRTGFGYTF.

The chain couples TRBV5-1 to TRBJ1-1; D not resolved. The CDR3 is made up of 12 amino acids. Germline V gene sequence: CDR1 SGHRS, CDR2 YFSETQ. V lost 3 bases, J lost 1 base, and 4 bases lay in between. The CDR3 sequence is CASSSGNTEAFF. In DNA form, the CDR3 reads TGCGCCAGCAGCTCCGGGAACACTGAAGCTTTCTTT.

CDR3 in amino acids: CASSPDRDTAEAFF. DNA of the CDR3: TGTGCCAGTAGTCCGGACAGGGACACAGCTGAAGCTTTCTTT. The chain combines TRBV19 with TRBJ1-1, with 8 bases matching TRBD1. Germline V CDR1 and CDR2: LNHDA, SQIVND (reference sequence). The V segment lost 5 bases and the J segment 6 bases; nucleotides outside the gene matches: 8. There are 14 residues in the CDR3.

This clone was detected once. The J gene is TRBJ1-3, the V gene TRBV6-5, with 9 bases identical to TRBD1. From germline, CDR1 is MNHEY and CDR2 SVGAGI. V was pared by 0 bases and J by 7 bases, with 4 bases of the junction left unmatched. The CDR3 has 15 residues. CDR3 protein: CASSYSGQGWNTIYF. DNA of the CDR3: TGTGCCAGCAGTTACTCGGGACAGGGTTGGAACACCATATATTTT.

The chain carries TRBV7-9 and TRBJ2-7; D is ambiguous. V shed 7 bases and J shed 6 bases, with 13 bases lying between them. The CDR3 is 12 residues long. Germline assignment: CDR1 SEHNR and CDR2 FQNEAQ (reference sequence). The CDR3 DNA is TGTGCCAGCACCATTGGGAACATCGAGCAGTACTTC. This codes for CASTIGNIEQYF.

This rearrangement joins TRBV5-1 to TRBJ2-1; no clear D gene. Trimming left V 6 bases short and J 0 bases short, with 4 bases between. This CDR3 has 12 residues. CDR1 and CDR2 (germline): SGHRS, YFSETQ. CDR3 region: CASTFSYNEQFF. The CDR3 region has the DNA TGCGCCAGCACCTTCTCCTACAATGAGCAGTTCTTC. Drawing the rest from reference TRBV5-1 and TRBJ2-1, the complete variable domain is KAGVTQTPRYLIKTRGQQVTLSCSPISGHRSVSWYQQTPGQGLQFLFEYFSETQRNKGNFPGRFSGRQFSNSRSEMNVSTLELGDSALYLCASTFSYNEQFFGPGTRLTVL.

V gene TRBV11-2 combines with J gene TRBJ2-1, with 7 bases aligning to TRBD2. Losses at the gene ends were 3 bases for V and 9 bases for J; bases not matched to a gene: 5. CDR3 length: 13 residues. Germline lookup yields CDR1 SGHAT and CDR2 FQNNGV. DNA for the CDR3: TGTGCCAGCAGCTTCGGGACTACGGTTGAGCAGTTCTTC. This encodes CASSFGTTVEQFF.

This chain connects TRBV3-1 (or the pseudogene TRBV3-2) to TRBJ1-2; D may be TRBD1 (6 bases). The V end was cut by 5 bases, the J end by 2 bases, with 12 bases between. The CDR3 runs to 14 residues. Germline V gives CDR1 LGHDT, CDR2 YNNKEL (reference sequence). The CDR3 here is CASSASDRNYGYTF. CDR3 DNA sequence: TGTGCCAGCAGCGCTTCGGACAGAAACTATGGCTACACCTTC.

The J gene is TRBJ2-6, the V gene TRBV3-1 (or the pseudogene TRBV3-2); no firm D call. CDR1 is LGHDT and CDR2 is YNNKEL in the germline V gene (reference sequence). The CDR3 sequence is 16 residues long. Trimming shortened V by 0 bases and J by 0 bases, and 6 bases separated the two germline ends. The CDR3: CASSQEDVSGANVLTF. In DNA, the CDR3 is TGTGCCAGCAGCCAAGAAGACGTCTCTGGGGCCAACGTCCTGACTTTC.

This chain uses TRBV12-3 or TRBV12-4 with TRBJ1-2; D unclear. The CDR3 is made up of 13 amino acids. V shed 6 bases and J shed 7 bases, with 15 bases lying between them. This CDR3 is CASSVGSGSGYTF. DNA of the CDR3: TGTGCCAGCAGCGTAGGCTCCGGGAGTGGCTACACCTTC.

The chain employs TRBV12-5 and TRBJ1-1, with D uncertain. CDR3 length: 13 amino acids. The V end lost 2 bases, the J end lost 1 base, and 5 bases lay between the germline ends. Germline CDR1 is LGHNT and CDR2 is FRNRAP. DNA for the CDR3: TGTGCTAGTGGTTTGTCCGCGAACACTGAAGCTTTCTTT. As protein: CASGLSANTEAFF.

This chain uses TRBV12-3 or TRBV12-4 with TRBJ1-1, with a tentative D call TRBD1 (6 bases). The CDR3 covers 13 residues. V was clipped by 5 bases and J by 6 bases, with 13 bases between them. The CDR3 spells CASSPNRVAEAFF. CDR3 in DNA: TGTGCCAGCAGTCCTAACAGGGTTGCTGAAGCTTTCTTT.

The rearrangement joins TRBV21-1 to TRBJ2-3. TRBV21-1 is tagged as a pseudogene. CDR3 length: 14 residues. The DNA for the CDR3 is TGTGCCAGCAGCAAAGGGTACAGCACAGATACGCAGTATTTT. The encoded protein is CASSKGYSTDTQYF.

This chain joins TRBV5-5 and TRBJ1-4; TRBD1 might be the D (5 bases). Germline V gene lookup returns CDR1 SGHKS and CDR2 YYEKEE (reference sequence). The CDR3 runs to 14 residues. Trimming cost V 9 bases and J 0 bases, with 12 bases left between them. CDR3 sequence: CATGHSATNEKLFF. As DNA, the CDR3 is TGTGCCACAGGGCACAGCGCAACTAATGAAAAACTGTTTTTT.

The chain joins TRBV12-5 to TRBJ2-7; 11 nucleotides line up with TRBD1. Germline V gene sequence: CDR1 LGHNT, CDR2 FRNRAP. V was clipped by 2 bases and J by 0 bases; unmatched bases: 6. The CDR3 spans 17 residues. The CDR3 DNA sequence: TGTGCTAGTGGTTTGCCACCCGGGACAGGGGGCTCCTACGAGCAGTACTTC. Encoded protein: CASGLPPGTGGSYEQYF.

The V call is TRBV18, the J call TRBJ2-7; tentative D call: TRBD2 (6 bases). With 3 bases removed from V and 6 bases from J, the gap between germline ends came to 15 bases. The germline CDR1 and CDR2 sequences are KGHSH and LQKENI. This CDR3 is 14 amino acids long. CDR3 region: CASSPFGGVGEQYF. The CDR3 bases are TGTGCCAGCTCACCGTTTGGAGGGGTTGGCGAGCAGTACTTC. Drawing the rest from reference TRBV18 and TRBJ2-7, the complete variable domain is NAGVMQNPRHLVRRRGQEARLRCSPMKGHSHVYWYRQLPEEGLKFMVYLQKENIIDESGMPKERFSAEFPKEGPSILRIQQVVRGDSAAYFCASSPFGGVGEQYFGPGTRLTVT.